This TCR beta chain was sequenced for a study of OX40 agonist ivuxolimab in advanced cancers. For the study in its entirety: Ivuxolimab was a fully human IgG2 agonistic monoclonal antibody targeting the costimulatory receptor OX40 (CD134). Intravenous ivuxolimab was administered to patients every 2 weeks at six dose levels: 0.01, 0.1, 0.3, 1.5, 3 and 10 mg/kg. Among the roughly 50 dose-escalation patients, around 19 had hepatocellular carcinoma, 15 melanoma, 9 renal cell carcinoma and 9 head and neck cancer. A male proportion of under 85% and a mean age of roughly 55 years, ranging from 23 to 79, were recorded for the dose-escalation cohort. Patients were allowed to have had prior anti-PD-1, anti-PD-L1 or anti-CTLA-4 therapy, and approximately 40% of the dose-escalation patients had been treated with checkpoint inhibitors. Partial responses occurred in three dose-escalation patients, of whom one had hepatocellular carcinoma and two had cutaneous melanoma. Peripheral TCRbeta sequencing was intended to test whether TCR sequence diversity was altered and clonal T-cell expansion was caused by ivuxolimab. The paper describes the monotherapy dose-escalation part (N ≈ 49 patients) of the phase I trial of ivuxolimab. Summary of the overall study and its limitations: Antigen specificity was not determined for the clonally expanded peripheral T cells. Low levels of normalized T-cell clonal expansion were also shown by some nonresponding patients. At doses of 0.1 to 3.0 mg/kg, clonal expansion of both CD4+ and CD8+ blood T cells was observed from baseline to week 6. Partial responders in the 0.1-3.0 mg/kg groups had among the lowest normalized peripheral clonal expansion, especially among CD8+ T cells. After ivuxolimab, expanded clones were on average more numerous among CD8+ T cells than among CD4+ T cells.

CDR1 and CDR2 are read off the germline V gene (reference sequence) as PRHDT and FYEKMQ. From the cysteine through the phenylalanine, the CDR3 covers 16 amino acids. Only the CDR3 part of the read is kept: 48 bases, read in frame from the first base. A distance of 19 bases separates the germline ends of V and J, which lose 7 bases and 6 bases respectively. The trial excluded patients who had a history of autoimmune disease or were on systemic immunosuppression. In every dose cohort, peripheral blood was drawn for TCR sequencing at baseline, cycle 4 day 1, and cycle 7 day 1. Samples were obtained from an open-label, multicenter, first-in-human phase I dose-escalation trial of ivuxolimab. The trial enrolled adults with locally advanced or metastatic head and neck squamous cell, hepatocellular, melanoma or renal cell carcinoma. CD4+ and CD8+ T cells were sorted separately from peripheral blood before TCR sequencing.

Comment on this clone: There is no known antigen for this receptor. No much larger clone exists at a distance of one base, and base qualities are not known.

For sequencing of the TCRbeta CDR3 region, genomic DNA was extracted from the sorted cells. The immunoSEQ Assay was used for sequencing of TCRbeta CDR3 regions. TCRdb took over this immuneACCESS table, retaining in-frame rearrangements with V and J assigned. Such tables are incomplete; in checked studies, under half of the missing clones stem from an unresolved V gene, and the remainder is unexplained. In this sample the table shows 45,000 to 60,000 clones, about 76% of which occur a single time. More than 0.9% of the sample is in the top ten clones. Here the chain combines TRBV13 and TRBJ1-6; no D gene can be assigned with confidence. The specimen was CD4+ or CD8+ T cells sorted from blood, collected in a trial of the OX40 agonist ivuxolimab. This TCR was sampled from an adult with an advanced solid tumor such as melanoma, head and neck, liver or kidney cancer. In nucleotide form, the sequence is TGTGCCAGCACCTCGGGAGGGAGGCATACTAATTCACCCCTCCACTTT. Its product reads: CASTSGGRHTNSPLHF.